The 17 T cell receptor beta chains reported below all come from one sample, sequenced in a study of cytotoxic CD8 clonotypes in ibrutinib-treated CLL. Here immunoSEQ multiplex PCR was the method, and the copy in TCRdb shows in-frame clones only, minus some. The sample contains approximately 170,000 clones, 70% to 90% of which appear only once. The sample consisted of PBMCs, taken at disease progression, from a patient treated with ibrutinib. The receptors here all came from a human donor with chronic lymphocytic leukemia.

The genes are TRBV10-1 and TRBJ2-7, with 8 bases matching TRBD2. Germline-derived CDR1 and CDR2 are WNHNN and SYGVQD (reference sequence). This CDR3 has 15 amino acids. After removal of 2 bases from V and 5 bases from J, the junction contained 8 bases not matched to a gene. CDR3 sequence (DNA): TGCGCCAGCAGTGAGGGGACTAGAATGGTCCACGAGCAGTACTTC. It translates to CASSEGTRMVHEQYF.

The V and J genes are TRBV4-1 and TRBJ2-7; D might be TRBD2 (6 bases). The CDR3 is 14 amino acids. Looked up from germline, CDR1 is MGHRA and CDR2 is YSYEKL. The germline V and J ends were trimmed by 6 bases and 6 bases, with 18 bases remaining between them. CDR3 region: CASSLELASSEQYF. Written as DNA, the CDR3 is TGCGCCAGCAGTCTAGAACTAGCTTCGTCCGAGCAGTACTTC.

Concerning this clone: The junction and the germline gene differ at one end; a read error may be behind it. The gene calls are TRBV18 and TRBJ2-3, with D perhaps matching TRBD1 or TRBD2 (5 bases each). The germline V gene has CDR1 KGHSH and CDR2 LQKENI. The CDR3 length is 15 residues. CDR3 sequence reads: CASSPRGGNTDTQYF. CDR3 sequence (DNA): TGTGCCAGCTCCCCACGTGGGGGTAACACAGATACGCAGTATTTT.

The V call is TRBV7-8, the J call TRBJ1-5; 9 bases fit TRBD1. Germline V CDR1 and CDR2: SGHVS, FQNEAQ. The trim removed 4 bases at V and 2 bases at J, leaving 9 bases unmatched. The CDR3 is 17 residues long. The CDR3 bases are TGTGCCAGCAGCTCTCGACAGGGGGAGGTGGGCAATCAGCCCCAGCATTTT. Translated: CASSSRQGEVGNQPQHF. The entire variable domain, with the rest obtained from reference TRBV7-8 and TRBJ1-5, is as follows: GAGVSQSPRYKVAKRGQDVALRCDPISGHVSLFWYQQALGQGPEFLTYFQNEAQLDKSGLPSDRFFAERPEGSVSTLKIQRTQQEDSAVYLCASSSRQGEVGNQPQHFGDGTRLSIL.

The chain links TRBV6-5 to TRBJ2-7; a possible D gene is TRBD2 (7 bases). Looked up from germline, CDR1 is MNHEY and CDR2 is SVGAGI. This CDR3 region has 15 residues. V shed 0 bases and J shed 2 bases, with 11 bases lying between them. Here the CDR3 DNA reads TGTGCCAGCAGTTACTCGGACAGCGGGACCTACGAGCAGTACTTC. Translating gives CASSYSDSGTYEQYF.

The chain carries TRBV7-2 and TRBJ1-1, with 7 nucleotides matching TRBD1. CDR1 and CDR2 (germline): SGHTA, FQGNSA. The CDR3 runs 16 residues. Unmatched junction bases numbered 14, after V lost 4 bases and J lost 6 bases. CDR3 DNA: TGTGCCAGCAGCTCCCGACAGGGTCCGGGCTTTGCTGAAGCTTTCTTT. This encodes CASSSRQGPGFAEAFF.

A remark on this clone: This is likely a read error, given that the CDR3 carries no conserved phenylalanine or tryptophan at its end. The limits of the CDR3 on the DNA are not certain, so only TCRdb's listed CDR3 is given. This chain uses TRBV25-1 with TRBJ1-2; TRBD1 is taken as the D call from the table, unchecked against the DNA. The CDR3 is made up of 12 amino acids, end residues included. Germline V gene sequence: CDR1 MGHDK, CDR2 SYGVNS. CDR3: CASSKQGLVNTI.

The V and J genes are TRBV29-1 and TRBJ2-5, with unresolved D. Trimming took off 1 base at V and 2 bases at J, with 17 bases between the two ends. Germline V gene sequence: CDR1 SQVTM, CDR2 ANQGSEA. This CDR3 is built from 16 residues. This CDR3 is CSVEVSGVAAQETQYF. The CDR3 DNA reads as TGCAGCGTTGAAGTAAGTGGTGTGGCAGCGCAAGAGACCCAGTACTTC.

The chain uses TRBV11-2 and TRBJ2-7; TRBD1 matches at 10 bases. V lost 4 bases, J lost 3 bases, and 3 bases stayed unmatched. This CDR3 is built from 14 residues. Germline V gene data show CDR1 as SGHAT and CDR2 as FQNNGV. Written as DNA, the CDR3 is TGTGCCAGCAGCTCGGACAGGGGGTACTACGAGCAGTACTTC. This gives the protein CASSSDRGYYEQYF.

The V gene is TRBV7-9, the J gene TRBJ1-2; 7 bases align to TRBD1. Germline trimming cut 4 bases from V and 7 bases from J; bases unmatched to any gene: 6. Germline-derived CDR1 and CDR2 are SEHNR and FQNEAQ (reference sequence). This CDR3 contains 13 residues. As DNA, the CDR3 is TGTGCCAGCAGCTCACTACAGGGGTCTGGCTACACCTTC. Protein: CASSSLQGSGYTF.

The chain has TRBV6-5 and TRBJ2-1, with TRBD1 as a possible D gene (6 bases). The CDR3 is 16 residues long. Germline V gene lookup returns CDR1 MNHEY and CDR2 SVGAGI. The V end lost 2 bases, the J end lost 3 bases, and 14 bases lay between the germline ends. CDR3 DNA sequence: TGTGCCAGCAGTTACGCCTCCAGGGGCTACTACAATGAGCAGTTCTTC. Its protein product is CASSYASRGYYNEQFF.

The gene calls are TRBV4-1 and TRBJ1-5; D is uncertain. The ends were cut back, 1 base at V and 0 bases at J, with 4 bases in the middle. This CDR3 has 14 residues. Germline V lookup: CDR1 MGHRA, CDR2 YSYEKL. The CDR3 nucleotides are TGCGCCAGCAGCCAAGGTTATAGCAATCAGCCCCAGCATTTT. This sequence encodes CASSQGYSNQPQHF.

The genes are TRBV27 and TRBJ2-3; TRBD2 matches at 15 bases. Looked up from germline, CDR1 is MNHEY and CDR2 is SMNVEV (reference sequence). With V trimmed by 5 bases and J by 3 bases, 9 bases remained unmatched. The CDR3 spans 18 residues. The CDR3 sequence: CASSTRTSGRAGTDTQYF. The CDR3 DNA reads TGTGCCAGCAGTACGCGGACTAGCGGGAGGGCCGGGACAGATACGCAGTATTTT.

V is TRBV9 and J is TRBJ2-2; D is perhaps TRBD2 (6 bases). The CDR3 runs to 15 residues. Trimming took off 0 bases at V and 7 bases at J, with 13 bases between the two ends. CDR1 SGDLS and CDR2 YYNGEE come from the germline V gene. The CDR3 DNA follows: TGTGCCAGCAGCGTAGTAGCGGCCGAGTACGGGGAGCTGTTTTTT. Its protein is CASSVVAAEYGELFF.

The chain combines TRBV6-1 with TRBJ2-2; D may be TRBD1 (6 bases). The CDR3 has 14 amino acids. Trimming took off 7 bases at V and 3 bases at J, with 12 bases between the two ends. The germline CDR1 and CDR2 sequences are MNHNS and SASEGT. Written as DNA, the CDR3 is TGTGCCAGCATCAGGACAGCCTACACCGGGGAGCTGTTTTTT. This encodes CASIRTAYTGELFF.

This sequence joins TRBV7-3 and TRBJ2-1; D remains unclear. V lost 2 bases and J lost 9, with 5 bases in between. CDR3 length: 11 residues. CDR1 and CDR2 (germline): SGHTA, FQGTGA. The CDR3 nucleotides are TGTGCCAGCAGCTTATCCCGTGAGCAGTTCTTC. It translates to CASSLSREQFF.

This clone appeared once. This chain joins TRBV15 and TRBJ2-7; unclear D gene. CDR3 length: 15 residues. CDR1 and CDR2 (germline): LNHNV, YYDKDF (reference sequence). V was clipped by 0 bases and J by 0 bases, with 9 bases between them. CDR3: CATSRDLVSSYEQYF. The DNA for the CDR3 is TGTGCCACCAGCAGAGATCTGGTGAGCTCCTACGAGCAGTACTTC.